This TCR beta chain was profiled in a study of T cell responses to AZD1222 COVID-19 vaccine. Libraries were prepared by immunoSEQ multiplex PCR; TCRdb keeps only in-frame clonotypes and omits some of them. Of some 99,000 clones in the sample, roughly 88% are singletons; the top ten hold about 13%. CDR1 and CDR2 from the germline V gene are SGHDT and YYEEEE. V shed 3 bases, J shed 3 bases, and the junction held 8 bases outside the gene matches. The length of the CDR3 is 15 residues. Findings of the study overall: At study baseline, merely roughly 6 AZD1222 recipients were seropositive.

A note on this clone: Antigen unknown.

This clonotype was obtained from an adult in good health. The sample in question was peripheral blood, obtained on day 0 of MenACWY control vaccination. This rearrangement joins TRBV5-6 to TRBJ2-7; 8 positions match TRBD1. The CDR3 nucleotides are TGTGCCAGCAGCTGGTGGACAGGGATGTTCTACGAGCAGTACTTC. Translation gives CASSWWTGMFYEQYF. The full variable domain, with the rest looked up from reference TRBV5-6 and TRBJ2-7, is DAGVTQSPTHLIKTRGQQVTLRCSPKSGHDTVSWYQQALGQGPQFIFQYYEEEERQRGNFPDRFSGHQFPNYSSELNVNALLLGDSALYLCASSWWTGMFYEQYFGPGTRLTVT.